The 14 T cell receptor beta chains below were found in one sample sequenced in a study of lymphopenia after photon versus proton radiotherapy. Here immunoSEQ multiplex PCR was the method, and the copy in TCRdb shows in-frame clones only, minus some. This sample has 29,000 or so clones, with 80% to 90% found just once. The sequencing here drew on peripheral blood, taken from a patient treated with proton-based radiotherapy. All receptors derive from a woman aged 55-69 years with cholangiocarcinoma. Some clones in this sample may be carry-over from other donors' samples.

The chain uses TRBV7-8 and TRBJ2-7; 9 positions agree with TRBD2. Per germline, CDR1 SGHVS and CDR2 FQNEAQ. This CDR3 is built from 15 residues. Trimming took 1 base from V and 2 from J; bases not matched to a gene: 3. The CDR3, as DNA: TGTGCCAGCAGCTTAGTTGGGACTAGCCCCTACGAGCAGTACTTC. Its translation is CASSLVGTSPYEQYF.

Only one count was recorded for this clone. The chain has TRBV30 and TRBJ1-3; D ambiguous. V was cut by 5 bases and J by 0 bases, with 11 bases left in between. CDR1 and CDR2 (germline): GTSNPN, SVGIG (reference sequence). CDR3 size: 14 residues. The CDR3 bases are TGTGCCTGGCGGAGGAGGAGCTCTGGAAACACCATATATTTT. Translating it yields CAWRRRSSGNTIYF.

This chain joins TRBV5-1 and TRBJ2-3, with no clear D. The length of the CDR3 is 15 residues. Germline V gives CDR1 SGHRS, CDR2 YFSETQ. V gave up 3 bases and J gave up 8 bases, with 19 bases separating them. In DNA form, the CDR3 reads TGCGCCAGCAGCTCCCCTGGGTCCTGGGCAGCTACGCAGTATTTT. Protein: CASSSPGSWAATQYF.

V and J are TRBV9 and TRBJ1-6; D remains ambiguous. Per germline, CDR1 SGDLS and CDR2 YYNGEE. This CDR3 has 15 residues. Trimming removed 0 bases at V and 7 bases at J, with 11 bases between. The chain's CDR3 is CASSVGGGNNSPLHF. DNA for the CDR3: TGTGCCAGCAGCGTAGGGGGAGGCAACAATTCACCCCTCCACTTT.

This clone showed up just once. The rearrangement uses TRBV6-5 and TRBJ2-1, with D maybe TRBD2 (7 bases). CDR3 length equals 12 residues. Germline V lookup: CDR1 MNHEY, CDR2 SVGAGI. The ends were cut back, 4 bases at V and 9 bases at J, with 10 bases in the middle. The CDR3 bases are TGTGCCAGCAGTTGGGAGGGGGGTGAGCAGTTCTTC. Amino acids: CASSWEGGEQFF.

This clone appeared once. The genes are TRBV5-1 and TRBJ1-5; perhaps TRBD1 as D (5 bases). In germline, CDR1 is SGHRS, CDR2 YFSETQ. The CDR3 runs to 15 residues. Deletions cut 4 bases from V and 0 bases from J, with 11 bases between. The CDR3 protein is CASSLGPDSNQPQHF. The CDR3 bases are TGCGCCAGCAGCCTGGGGCCGGATAGCAATCAGCCCCAGCATTTT.

The rearrangement joins TRBV19 to TRBJ1-2; no definite D call. Deletions cut 6 bases from V and 2 bases from J, with 13 bases between. Per germline, CDR1 LNHDA and CDR2 SQIVND (reference sequence). The CDR3 extends over 14 amino acids. The CDR3 protein is CASSRAYWNYGYTF. In DNA form, the CDR3 reads TGTGCCAGTAGCCGGGCTTACTGGAACTATGGCTACACCTTC.

The rearrangement joins TRBV18 to TRBJ1-4; weak D call: TRBD1 (5 bases). Deletions cut 7 bases from V and 4 bases from J, with 19 bases between. This CDR3 contains 16 residues. The germline CDR1 and CDR2 sequences are KGHSH and LQKENI. The CDR3 coding sequence is TGTGCCAGCTACGCCACCTCCGGGGCTAATAATGAAAAACTGTTTTTT. The encoded protein is CASYATSGANNEKLFF.

The genes are TRBV29-1 and TRBJ2-5; D unresolved. Germline CDR1 and CDR2: SQVTM and ANQGSEA. V gave up 7 bases and J gave up 3 bases, with 18 bases separating them. The CDR3 extends over 14 amino acids. For the CDR3, the DNA is TGCAGCGGTTGGGTGAGGAGCCAAAAAGAGACCCAGTACTTC. Protein product: CSGWVRSQKETQYF.

The chain carries TRBV30 and TRBJ2-3; D is ambiguous. The length of the CDR3 is 11 residues. V gave up 2 bases and J gave up 4 bases, with 4 bases separating them. Germline CDR1 and CDR2: GTSNPN and SVGIG (reference sequence). The CDR3 DNA reads TGTGCCTGGAGTAGTCCAGATACGCAGTATTTT. Its translation: CAWSSPDTQYF.

J is TRBJ2-5 and V is TRBV10-2; no firm D call. V dropped 7 bases and J dropped 1 base, with 16 bases sitting between them. The CDR3 totals 15 residues. From germline, CDR1 is WSHSY and CDR2 SAAADI. CDR3 in DNA: TGCGCCAGCAACCACTACTCGTCGGGCCAAGAGACCCAGTACTTC. Amino acids: CASNHYSSGQETQYF.

V gene TRBV21-1 combines with J gene TRBJ1-1. TRBV21-1 is classified as a pseudogene. The CDR3 has 15 residues. CDR3 nucleotide sequence: TGTGCCAGCAGCGCTGACCCCGGGGAGAACACTGAAGCTTTCTTT. Encoded protein: CASSADPGENTEAFF.

This rearrangement joins TRBV5-5 to TRBJ1-1, with TRBD1 as a possible D gene (6 bases). Germline V lookup: CDR1 SGHKS, CDR2 YYEKEE (reference sequence). Trimming took 3 bases from V and 1 from J, leaving 10 bases between them. CDR3 size: 14 residues. In DNA, the CDR3 is TGTGCCAGCAGCTGGACAGACTGGAACACTGAAGCTTTCTTT. Protein product: CASSWTDWNTEAFF.

V usage is TRBV29-1 and J usage is TRBJ1-6; D unresolved. Germline V gene sequence: CDR1 SQVTM, CDR2 ANQGSEA. This CDR3 spans 18 amino acids. The CDR3 DNA reads TGCAGGGCTGGGTCTGGACTGGCTATGAGCTCCTATAATTCACCCCTCCACTTT. Its translation: CRAGSGLAMSSYNSPLHF.